Each of the 32 T cell receptor beta chains below was sequenced from the same sample in a study of control samples from healthy donors and cancer patients (dated by TCRdb to 2020 to 2021). Receptors were amplified or captured by the immunoSEQ multiplex PCR assay. TCRdb carries this immuneACCESS record with in-frame sequences only. Its versions omit some clonotypes, under half of them owing to an unresolved V gene in the studies checked, with the rest unexplained. In this sample the table shows thousands of clones, about 91% of which occur a single time. The top ten hold just under 20% of the sample. Sequencing was done on a sample of PBMCs. The receptor set was obtained from a man in his 60s with colorectal cancer.

The chain couples TRBV7-9 to TRBJ1-4, with unresolved D. This CDR3 has 12 residues. With 1 base removed from V and 12 bases from J, the gap between germline ends came to 9 bases. Germline CDR1 and CDR2: SEHNR and FQNEAQ (reference sequence). For the CDR3, the DNA is TGTGCCAGCAGCTTAGTTCTCGGCGAACTGTTTTTT. Translation: CASSLVLGELFF.

This sequence joins TRBV14 and TRBJ2-5; D is unresolved. V gave up 4 bases and J gave up 5 bases, with 26 bases separating them. Germline V CDR1 and CDR2: SGHDN, FVKESK. The CDR3 extends over 18 amino acids. This chain's CDR3 is CASSPHFRMYRPTETQYF. The CDR3 region has the DNA TGTGCCAGCAGCCCCCACTTCCGGATGTATAGACCGACGGAGACCCAGTACTTC. The full variable domain, its missing parts supplied by reference TRBV14 and TRBJ2-5, is EAGVTQFPSHSVIEKGQTVTLRCDPISGHDNLYWYRRVMGKEIKFLLHFVKESKQDESGMPNNRFLAERTGGTYSTLKVQPAELEDSGVYFCASSPHFRMYRPTETQYFGPGTRLLVL.

The chain carries TRBV7-8 and TRBJ1-1; D is uncertain. V dropped 4 bases and J dropped 2 bases, with 11 bases sitting between them. There are 14 residues in the CDR3. Germline CDR1 is SGHVS and CDR2 is FQNEAQ. The CDR3 nucleotides are TGTGCCAGCAGCTCAAAGAGTCGAAACACTGAAGCTTTCTTT. Protein product: CASSSKSRNTEAFF.

This chain joins TRBV10-3 and TRBJ1-4; D remains unclear. The germline CDR1 and CDR2 sequences are ENHRY and SYGVKD. With 3 bases removed from V and 10 bases from J, the gap between germline ends came to 12 bases. CDR3 length: 13 amino acids. CDR3 sequence: CAISDSTGGKLFF. CDR3 bases: TGTGCCATCAGTGACTCCACTGGAGGAAAACTGTTTTTT.

The chain's CDR3 is CAWRYIRGNYGYTF. CDR3 coding DNA: TGTGCCTGGAGATATATAAGGGGTAACTATGGCTACACCTTC. The V gene is TRBV30, the J gene TRBJ1-2; possible D gene TRBD1, 5 bases. V was trimmed by 3 bases and J by 1 base, leaving 12 bases between them. CDR1 and CDR2 from the germline V gene are GTSNPN and SVGIG (reference sequence). The CDR3 sequence is 14 residues long.

CDR3 protein: CASSYAGNQYGYTF. Here the CDR3 DNA reads TGTGCCAGCAGTTACGCCGGGAATCAATATGGCTACACCTTC. This chain connects TRBV25-1 to TRBJ1-2, with unresolved D. This CDR3 is built from 14 residues. The germline V and J ends were trimmed by 5 bases and 5 bases, with 15 bases remaining between them. Per germline, CDR1 MGHDK and CDR2 SYGVNS.

The V call is TRBV7-9, the J call TRBJ2-5, with 7 bases lining up with TRBD2. The V gene end was trimmed by 5 bases and the J gene end by 5 bases; junction bases not matched to a gene: 8. Germline CDR1 is SEHNR and CDR2 is FQNEAQ (reference sequence). The CDR3 is made up of 14 amino acids. The CDR3 region is CASSRTSGGETQYF. For the CDR3, the DNA is TGTGCCAGCAGCCGGACTAGTGGGGGTGAGACCCAGTACTTC.

The chain joins TRBV6-2 or TRBV6-3 to TRBJ2-3; D perhaps matches TRBD1 (5 bases). V was trimmed by 2 bases and J by 3 bases, leaving 18 bases between them. From germline, CDR1 is MNHEY and CDR2 SVGEGT. This CDR3 has 17 amino acids. The CDR3 DNA sequence: TGTGCCAGCAGTTACGGTCTGGGCCAGGGTGGGACAGATACGCAGTATTTT. Amino acids: CASSYGLGQGGTDTQYF.

The gene calls are TRBV4-1 and TRBJ1-1, with 7 bases lining up with TRBD1. The V segment lost 5 bases and the J segment 3 bases; nucleotides outside the gene matches: 15. CDR1 MGHRA and CDR2 YSYEKL come from the germline V gene. The CDR3 runs to 17 residues. CDR3 in amino acids: CASSSRSQGVKYTEAFF. CDR3 bases: TGCGCCAGCAGCTCTCGCTCCCAGGGGGTAAAGTACACTGAAGCTTTCTTT.

The V and J genes are TRBV7-9 and TRBJ1-6; the D is unclear. The CDR3 loop spans 14 amino acids. The germline CDR1 and CDR2 sequences are SEHNR and FQNEAQ (reference sequence). Trimming took 8 bases from V and 0 from J, leaving 8 bases between them. CDR3 loop: CASGIPSYNSPLHF. The CDR3 nucleotides read TGTGCCAGCGGGATCCCCTCCTATAATTCACCCCTCCACTTT.

J is TRBJ2-7 and V is TRBV24-1; 9 bases fit TRBD1. V shed 7 bases and J 2 bases; nucleotides not matched to a gene: 8. CDR1 and CDR2 (germline): KGHDR, SFDVKD. The CDR3 is 15 residues long. In nucleotides, the CDR3 is TGTGCCACCAGCGCCACGGGACAGGGAACCTACGAGCAGTACTTC. It translates to CATSATGQGTYEQYF.

In this sample, this clone turned up once. The rearrangement joins TRBV11-2 to TRBJ1-4; D is uncertain. The CDR3 is 15 amino acids. V lost 2 bases, J lost 0 bases, and 7 bases lay in between. Per the germline V gene, CDR1 is SGHAT and CDR2 is FQNNGV. CDR3 protein: CASSLQQATNEKLFF. Here the CDR3 DNA reads TGTGCCAGCAGCTTACAGCAGGCAACTAATGAAAAACTGTTTTTT.

The chain combines TRBV11-2 with TRBJ2-7; 10 nucleotides match TRBD1. The V gene's germline CDR1 is SGHAT and CDR2 FQNNGV. This CDR3 is built from 15 residues. The junction had 9 bases not matched to a gene; V was cut back by 5 bases and J by 5 bases. CDR3 DNA: TGTGCCAGCAGCACCCGAAGGACAGGGGGAGACGAGCAGTACTTC. It is translated as CASSTRRTGGDEQYF.

The V and J genes are TRBV14 and TRBJ1-1, with D maybe TRBD1 (6 bases). Trimming removed 2 bases at V and 3 bases at J, with 13 bases between. CDR3 length equals 15 residues. Per the germline V gene, CDR1 is SGHDN and CDR2 is FVKESK. The CDR3 region is CASSQSTGWDTEAFF. CDR3 DNA: TGTGCCAGCAGCCAAAGTACAGGGTGGGACACTGAAGCTTTCTTT.

This chain connects TRBV11-2 to TRBJ2-2; either TRBD1 or TRBD2 may fit D (5 bases each). This CDR3 contains 16 residues. Trimming shortened V by 1 base and J by 3 bases, and 12 bases separated the two germline ends. CDR1 SGHAT and CDR2 FQNNGV come from the germline V gene. CDR3 sequence (DNA): TGTGCCAGCAGCTTAGGAGTGGGGGTGGACACCGGGGAGCTGTTTTTT. The encoded protein is CASSLGVGVDTGELFF.

V is TRBV6-2 or TRBV6-3 and J is TRBJ1-5, with a tentative D call TRBD1 (5 bases). Germline loops: CDR1 MNHEY, CDR2 SVGEGT. There are 14 residues in the CDR3. With 5 bases removed from V and 5 bases from J, the gap between germline ends came to 13 bases. CDR3 sequence (DNA): TGTGCCAGCAGTCTGGACGGGGGGGATCAGCCCCAGCATTTT. The encoded protein is CASSLDGGDQPQHF.

This clone was observed once. The J gene is TRBJ2-3, the V gene TRBV24-1, with a tentative D call TRBD1 (6 bases). V lost 3 bases and J 10 bases, leaving 16 bases between the germline ends. The CDR3 totals 14 residues. Germline V gene sequence: CDR1 KGHDR, CDR2 SFDVKD. The CDR3 nucleotides are TGTGCCACCAGTGATCCAACAGGACAGAAGGCGCAGTATTTT. It yields the protein CATSDPTGQKAQYF.

The chain couples TRBV10-3 to TRBJ1-1; no reliable D call. Germline CDR1 reads ENHRY; CDR2 reads SYGVKD. V lost 6 bases, J lost 2 bases, and 22 bases lay in between. The CDR3 extends over 17 amino acids. The CDR3 sequence: CAISPTTVRWDNTEAFF. As DNA, the CDR3 is TGTGCCATCAGCCCAACGACCGTACGTTGGGATAACACTGAAGCTTTCTTT.

This clone was counted only a few times. The chain is built from TRBV30 and TRBJ1-1, with a weak D call TRBD1 (6 bases). V shed 3 bases and J shed 12 bases, with 20 bases lying between them. The V gene's germline CDR1 is GTSNPN and CDR2 SVGIG (reference sequence). There are 13 residues in the CDR3. The CDR3 here is CAWRNLLEGTPFF. The CDR3 region has the DNA TGTGCCTGGAGGAATCTATTGGAAGGGACACCTTTCTTT. Supplemented by reference TRBV30 and TRBJ1-1, the full variable domain reads SQTIHQWPATLVQPVGSPLSLECTVEGTSNPNLYWYRQAAGRGLQLLFYSVGIGQISSEVPQNLSASRPQDRQFILSSKKLLLSDSGFYLCAWRNLLEGTPFFGQGTRLTVV.

The chain employs TRBV4-3 and TRBJ1-2; D is uncertain. This CDR3 region has 15 residues. CDR1 LGHNA and CDR2 YSLEER come from the germline V gene. V lost 0 bases and J 2 bases, leaving 10 bases between the germline ends. The CDR3 DNA reads as TGCGCCAGCAGCCAAGATCAGCACAGCAACTATGGCTACACCTTC. Amino acids: CASSQDQHSNYGYTF.

The chain links TRBV10-3 to TRBJ1-2; D unclear. From germline, CDR1 is ENHRY and CDR2 SYGVKD. The germline V and J ends were trimmed by 6 bases and 1 base, with 15 bases remaining between them. The CDR3 loop spans 15 amino acids. CDR3 region: CAISERRTNNYGYTF. DNA for the CDR3: TGTGCCATCAGCGAGCGCCGAACCAATAACTATGGCTACACCTTC.

This sequence joins TRBV9 and TRBJ1-4; D uncertain. With 3 bases removed from V and 8 bases from J, the gap between germline ends came to 17 bases. This CDR3 contains 15 residues. Germline assignment: CDR1 SGDLS and CDR2 YYNGEE. In nucleotides, the CDR3 is TGTGCCAGCAGCGCCAATGGGTGGCCGTACGAAAAACTGTTTTTT. Protein product: CASSANGWPYEKLFF.

This clone was observed a single time. The chain has TRBV5-1 and TRBJ2-3; no firm D call. The CDR3 has 13 residues. Trimming took 4 bases from V and 0 from J, leaving 6 bases between them. Germline V lookup: CDR1 SGHRS, CDR2 YFSETQ. This CDR3 reads CASSLPSTDTQYF. CDR3 DNA sequence: TGCGCCAGCAGCCTACCCAGCACAGATACGCAGTATTTT.

The J gene is TRBJ1-2, the V gene TRBV29-1; tentatively, D is TRBD1 (5 bases). The V end lost 5 bases, the J end lost 6 bases, and 16 bases lay between the germline ends. Germline V gene lookup returns CDR1 SQVTM and CDR2 ANQGSEA. This CDR3 spans 13 amino acids. The CDR3 coding sequence is TGCAGCGTTCAGGACCCGGGACTTAATGGCTACACCTTC. Translating gives CSVQDPGLNGYTF.

The V and J genes are TRBV4-2 and TRBJ2-7; D may be TRBD1 (5 bases). Per germline, CDR1 LGHNA and CDR2 YNFKEQ. The V and J ends lost 4 bases and 0 bases respectively, with 16 bases between them. CDR3 length equals 16 residues. Here the CDR3 DNA reads TGTGCCAGCAGCCCCGGAACAGCAGGGATCTCCTACGAGCAGTACTTC. This codes for CASSPGTAGISYEQYF.

V usage is TRBV19 and J usage is TRBJ2-5; 11 positions agree with TRBD2. This CDR3 contains 14 residues. V shed 5 bases and J 3 bases; nucleotides not matched to a gene: 2. Germline CDR1 and CDR2: LNHDA and SQIVND (reference sequence). This chain's CDR3 is CASSVLAGEETQYF. Written as DNA, the CDR3 is TGTGCCAGTAGTGTACTAGCGGGGGAAGAGACCCAGTACTTC.

The sample holds one count of this clone. The V call is TRBV7-2, the J call TRBJ2-3, with unresolved D. V was clipped by 3 bases and J by 2 bases, with 12 bases between them. There are 15 residues in the CDR3. The germline CDR1 and CDR2 sequences are SGHTA and FQGNSA. Here the CDR3 reads CASSFQGSVTDTQYF. The DNA for the CDR3 is TGTGCCAGCAGCTTCCAAGGCTCGGTCACAGATACGCAGTATTTT. The variable domain in full, with the rest retrieved from reference TRBV7-2 and TRBJ2-3, is GAGVSQSPSNKVTEKGKDVELRCDPISGHTALYWYRQSLGQGLEFLIYFQGNSAPDKSGLPSDRFSAERTGGSVSTLTIQRTQQEDSAVYLCASSFQGSVTDTQYFGPGTRLTVL.

The CDR3 protein is CASSPVLSGTEAFF. The CDR3 DNA follows: TGTGCCAGCTCACCTGTTTTGAGCGGGACGGAAGCTTTCTTT. The V gene is TRBV18, the J gene TRBJ1-1, with TRBD1 as a possible D gene (5 bases). Trimming left V 3 bases short and J 8 bases short, with 16 bases between. There are 14 residues in the CDR3. The germline V gene encodes CDR1 KGHSH and CDR2 LQKENI.

The chain couples TRBV7-2 to TRBJ1-2; 7 nucleotides agree with TRBD1. This CDR3 contains 16 residues. Germline-derived CDR1 and CDR2 are SGHTA and FQGNSA. Trimming removed 5 bases from V and 7 bases from J; junction bases left unmatched: 16. The CDR3 is CASSKRTGRAESGYTF. The CDR3 bases are TGTGCCAGCAGCAAGCGGACAGGACGGGCGGAGAGTGGCTACACCTTC.

This clone appeared a single time. The gene calls are TRBV9 and TRBJ1-2; TRBD1 matches at 7 bases. The CDR3 is 14 residues long. Germline lookup yields CDR1 SGDLS and CDR2 YYNGEE. V was clipped by 6 bases and J by 5 bases; unmatched bases: 10. The DNA for the CDR3 is TGTGCCAGCACCCCCTGGGACAGCGGTTATGGCTACACCTTC. Translation: CASTPWDSGYGYTF.

This chain links TRBV30 with TRBJ1-1, with TRBD1 matching 7 bases. The V gene's germline CDR1 is GTSNPN and CDR2 SVGIG (reference sequence). This CDR3 has 13 amino acids. J lost 8 bases, V lost 4 bases, and 10 bases had no gene match. CDR3 DNA: TGTGCCTGGAACTTATCTCCGGGACAGGAAGCTTTCTTT. Translated: CAWNLSPGQEAFF.

The chain combines TRBV5-1 with TRBJ1-3; D remains ambiguous. V was cut by 0 bases and J by 4 bases, with 14 bases left in between. The length of the CDR3 is 16 residues. Germline CDR1 SGHRS, CDR2 YFSETQ. The CDR3: CASSLARPKAGNTIYF. The CDR3 DNA follows: TGCGCCAGCAGCTTGGCCCGGCCTAAAGCCGGAAACACCATATATTTT.